This TCR beta chain was found in a study of blood T cell repertoires in COVID-19. About the research overall: From the United States, Italy and Spain came samples of acute and convalescent COVID-19. Nucleic acid was either cDNA or gDNA, and it came from T cells, B-cell-depleted T cells, or PBMCs.

As originally analysed: Estimates of nucleated cell counts were drawn from the amplification of reference gene primers. Profiled with immunoSEQ multiplex PCR; TCRdb holds only in-frame clones, not every one. That table supplies the V and J calls and clone size; D and trimming were determined from the DNA. The sample carries 200,000 to 250,000 clones, around 88% recorded once. Looked up from germline, CDR1 is MGHRA and CDR2 is YSYEKL. The CDR3 is 19 amino acids. V shed 0 bases and J 1 base; nucleotides not matched to a gene: 7. The sequenced material came from peripheral blood. V usage is TRBV4-1 and J usage is TRBJ1-6; 9 positions agree with TRBD1. This receptor was identified in a woman between 25 and 40 years old who had recovered from COVID-19. CDR3 nucleotides: TGCGCCAGCAGCCAAGACCCGACAGGGGGTTTTTCCTATAATTCACCCCTCCACTTT. Translated: CASSQDPTGGFSYNSPLHF.